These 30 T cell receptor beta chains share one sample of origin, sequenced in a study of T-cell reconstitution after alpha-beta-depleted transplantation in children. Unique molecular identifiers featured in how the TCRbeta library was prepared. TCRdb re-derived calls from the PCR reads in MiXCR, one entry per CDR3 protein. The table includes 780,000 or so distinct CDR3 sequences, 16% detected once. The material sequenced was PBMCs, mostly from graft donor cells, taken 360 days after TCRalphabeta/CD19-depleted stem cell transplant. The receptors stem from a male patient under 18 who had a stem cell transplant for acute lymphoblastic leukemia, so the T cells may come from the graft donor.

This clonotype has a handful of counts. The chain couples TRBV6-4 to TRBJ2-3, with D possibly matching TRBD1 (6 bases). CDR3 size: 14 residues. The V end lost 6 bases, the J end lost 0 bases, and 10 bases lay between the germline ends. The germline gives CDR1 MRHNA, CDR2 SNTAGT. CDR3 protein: CASSRQASTDTQYF. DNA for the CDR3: TGTGCCAGCAGCCGACAGGCTAGCACAGATACGCAGTATTTT.

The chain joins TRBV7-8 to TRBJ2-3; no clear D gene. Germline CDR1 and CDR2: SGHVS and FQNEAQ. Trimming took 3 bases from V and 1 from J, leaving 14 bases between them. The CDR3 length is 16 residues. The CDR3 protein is CASSFRLGPRTDTQYF. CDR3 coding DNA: TGTGCCAGCAGCTTTAGGCTAGGGCCCCGCACAGATACGCAGTATTTT. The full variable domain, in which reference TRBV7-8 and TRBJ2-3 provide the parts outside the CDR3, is GAGVSQSPRYKVAKRGQDVALRCDPISGHVSLFWYQQALGQGPEFLTYFQNEAQLDKSGLPSDRFFAERPEGSVSTLKIQRTQQEDSAVYLCASSFRLGPRTDTQYFGPGTRLTVL.

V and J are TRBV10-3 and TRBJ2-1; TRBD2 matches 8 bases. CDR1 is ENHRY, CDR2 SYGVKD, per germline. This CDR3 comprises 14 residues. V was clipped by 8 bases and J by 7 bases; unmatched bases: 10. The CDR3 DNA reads TGTGCCATCCTTCGTCCGGGGGGGAAAAATGAGCAGTTCTTC. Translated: CAILRPGGKNEQFF.

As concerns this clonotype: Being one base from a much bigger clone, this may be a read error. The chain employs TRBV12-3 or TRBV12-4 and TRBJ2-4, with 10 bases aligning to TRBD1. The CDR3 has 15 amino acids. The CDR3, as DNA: TGTCCCAGCAGACTGGACAGGGGGGTGACATACATTCAGTACTTC. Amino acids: CPSRLDRGVTYIQYF.

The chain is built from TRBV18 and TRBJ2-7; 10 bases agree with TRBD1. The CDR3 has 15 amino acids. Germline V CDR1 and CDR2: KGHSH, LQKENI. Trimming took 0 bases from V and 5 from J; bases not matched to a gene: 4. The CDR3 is CASSPPPGQGNEQYF. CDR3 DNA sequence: TGTGCCAGCTCACCACCACCGGGACAGGGGAACGAGCAGTACTTC. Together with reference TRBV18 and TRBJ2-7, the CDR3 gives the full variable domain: NAGVMQNPRHLVRRRGQEARLRCSPMKGHSHVYWYRQLPEEGLKFMVYLQKENIIDESGMPKERFSAEFPKEGPSILRIQQVVRGDSAAYFCASSPPPGQGNEQYFGPGTRLTVT.

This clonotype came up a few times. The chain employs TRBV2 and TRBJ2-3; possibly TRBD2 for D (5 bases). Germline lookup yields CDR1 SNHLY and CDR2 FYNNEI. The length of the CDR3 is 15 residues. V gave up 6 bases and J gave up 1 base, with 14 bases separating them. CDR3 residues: CASRVGVFGTDTQYF. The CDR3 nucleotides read TGTGCCAGCAGAGTCGGGGTCTTTGGCACAGATACGCAGTATTTT.

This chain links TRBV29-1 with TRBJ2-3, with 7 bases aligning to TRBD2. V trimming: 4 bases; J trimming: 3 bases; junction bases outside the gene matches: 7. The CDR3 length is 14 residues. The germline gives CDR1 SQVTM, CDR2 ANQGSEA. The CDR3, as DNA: TGCAGCGTTGGACTAGCAGGGAGAACAGATACGCAGTATTTT. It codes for CSVGLAGRTDTQYF.

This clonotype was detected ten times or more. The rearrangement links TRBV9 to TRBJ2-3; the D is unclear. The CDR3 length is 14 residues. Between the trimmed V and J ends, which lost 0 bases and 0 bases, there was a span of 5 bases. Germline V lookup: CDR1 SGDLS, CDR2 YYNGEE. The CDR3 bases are TGTGCCAGCAGCGTAGGACGCAGCACAGATACGCAGTATTTT. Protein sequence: CASSVGRSTDTQYF. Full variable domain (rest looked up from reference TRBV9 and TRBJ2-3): DSGVTQTPKHLITATGQRVTLRCSPRSGDLSVYWYQQSLDQGLQFLIQYYNGEERAKGNILERFSAQQFPDLHSELNLSSLELGDSALYFCASSVGRSTDTQYFGPGTRLTVL.

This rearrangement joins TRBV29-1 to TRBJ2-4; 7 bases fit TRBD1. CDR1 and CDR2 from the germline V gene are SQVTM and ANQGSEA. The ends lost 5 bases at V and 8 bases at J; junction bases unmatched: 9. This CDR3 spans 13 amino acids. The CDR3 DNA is TGCAGCGTTACCCCAGGGGGTCCGGACATTCAGTACTTC. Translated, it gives CSVTPGGPDIQYF. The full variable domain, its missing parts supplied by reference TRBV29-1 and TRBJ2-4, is SAVISQKPSRDICQRGTSLTIQCQVDSQVTMMFWYRQQPGQSLTLIATANQGSEATYESGFVIDKFPISRPNLTFSTLTVSNMSPEDSSIYLCSVTPGGPDIQYFGAGTRLSVL.

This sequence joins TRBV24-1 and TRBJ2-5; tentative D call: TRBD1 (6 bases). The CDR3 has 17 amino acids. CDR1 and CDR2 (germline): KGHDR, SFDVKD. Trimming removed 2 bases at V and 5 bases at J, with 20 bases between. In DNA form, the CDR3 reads TGTGCCACCAGTGATTCGGGGAGAACAGGGATGGGTGAGACCCAGTACTTC. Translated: CATSDSGRTGMGETQYF.

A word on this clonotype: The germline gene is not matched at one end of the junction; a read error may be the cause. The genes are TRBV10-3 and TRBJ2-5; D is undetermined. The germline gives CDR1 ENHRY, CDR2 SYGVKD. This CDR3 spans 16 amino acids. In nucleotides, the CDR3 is TGCGCCATCAGTGGCCGGTATTGGACGGGCCAAGAGACCCAGTACTTC. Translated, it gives CAISGRYWTGQETQYF.

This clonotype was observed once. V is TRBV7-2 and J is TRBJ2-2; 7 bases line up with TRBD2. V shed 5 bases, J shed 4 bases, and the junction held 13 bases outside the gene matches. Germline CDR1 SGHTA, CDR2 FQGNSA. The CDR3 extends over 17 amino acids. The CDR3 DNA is TGTGCCAGCAGCGCTAACCCGGGGAGACTAGCCACCGGGGAGCTGTTTTTT. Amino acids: CASSANPGRLATGELFF.

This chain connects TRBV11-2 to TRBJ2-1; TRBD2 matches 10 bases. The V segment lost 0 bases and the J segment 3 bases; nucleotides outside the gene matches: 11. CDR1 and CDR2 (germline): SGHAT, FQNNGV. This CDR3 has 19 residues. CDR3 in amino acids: CASSLDIRLAGAHYNEQFF. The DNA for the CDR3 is TGTGCCAGCAGCTTAGATATAAGGCTAGCGGGAGCACACTACAATGAGCAGTTCTTC.

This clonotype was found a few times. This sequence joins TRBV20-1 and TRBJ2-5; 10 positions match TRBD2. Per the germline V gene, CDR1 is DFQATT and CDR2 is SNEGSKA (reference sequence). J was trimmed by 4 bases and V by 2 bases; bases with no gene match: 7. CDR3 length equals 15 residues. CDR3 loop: CSARRPSGSGETQYF. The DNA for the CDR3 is TGCAGTGCTAGAAGGCCTAGCGGGAGCGGAGAGACCCAGTACTTC.

The CDR3 coding sequence is TGCAGTGCTAGAGCCTGGGGGGGAGGGCCATATGAGCAGTTCTTC. Translation: CSARAWGGGPYEQFF. This chain connects TRBV20-1 to TRBJ2-1; 7 positions match TRBD2. This CDR3 has 15 residues. V shed 1 base, J shed 8 bases, and the junction held 11 bases outside the gene matches. The germline gives CDR1 DFQATT, CDR2 SNEGSKA (reference sequence).

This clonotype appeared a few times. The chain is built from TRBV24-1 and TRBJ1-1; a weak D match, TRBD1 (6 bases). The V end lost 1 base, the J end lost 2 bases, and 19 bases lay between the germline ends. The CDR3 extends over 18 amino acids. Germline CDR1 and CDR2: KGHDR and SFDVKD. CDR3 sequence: CATSDLTGMGYANTEAFF. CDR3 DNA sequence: TGTGCCACCAGTGATTTAACAGGGATGGGTTATGCTAACACTGAAGCTTTCTTT.

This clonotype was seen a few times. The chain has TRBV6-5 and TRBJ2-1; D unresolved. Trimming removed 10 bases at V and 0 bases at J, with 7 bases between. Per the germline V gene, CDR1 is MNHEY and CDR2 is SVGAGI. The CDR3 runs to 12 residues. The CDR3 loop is CAIGRSYNEQFF. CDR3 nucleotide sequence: TGTGCCATCGGACGCTCCTACAATGAGCAGTTCTTC.

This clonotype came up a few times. In nucleotides, the CDR3 is TGCGCCAGCAGCTCCTTCCCGGGACAGTCCGATACGCAGTATTTT. Translated: CASSSFPGQSDTQYF. The chain links TRBV5-1 to TRBJ2-3, with 7 bases lining up with TRBD1. CDR3 length: 15 residues. The junction had 10 bases not matched to a gene; V was cut back by 3 bases and J by 6 bases. Germline V CDR1 and CDR2: SGHRS, YFSETQ.

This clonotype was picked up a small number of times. The CDR3 sequence is CASRPQVAYEQYF. The CDR3 DNA reads as TGTGCCAGCAGGCCACAGGTCGCCTACGAGCAGTACTTC. J is TRBJ2-7 and V is TRBV7-4; a weak D match, TRBD1 (5 bases). Trimming pared 6 bases from V and 2 bases from J, leaving 11 bases between. This CDR3 is built from 13 residues. Germline V gene sequence: CDR1 SGHVT, CDR2 SQSDAQ. The whole variable domain, filled in from reference TRBV7-4 and TRBJ2-7, reads GAGVSQSPRYKVAKRGRDVALRCDSISGHVTLYWYRQTLGQGSEVLTYSQSDAQRDKSGRPSGRFSAERPERSVSTLKIQRTEQGDSAVYLCASRPQVAYEQYFGPGTRLTVT.

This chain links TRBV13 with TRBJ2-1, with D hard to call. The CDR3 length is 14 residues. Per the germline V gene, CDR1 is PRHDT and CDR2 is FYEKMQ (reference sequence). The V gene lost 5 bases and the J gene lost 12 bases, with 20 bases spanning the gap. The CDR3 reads CASSPTPPEVGQFF. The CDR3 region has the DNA TGTGCCAGCAGCCCCACCCCTCCCGAGGTAGGGCAGTTCTTC.

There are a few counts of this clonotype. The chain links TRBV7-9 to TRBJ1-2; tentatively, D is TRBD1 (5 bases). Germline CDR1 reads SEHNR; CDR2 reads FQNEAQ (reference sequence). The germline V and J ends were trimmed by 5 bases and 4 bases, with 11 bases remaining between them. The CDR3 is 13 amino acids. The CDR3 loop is CASSPQATYGYTF. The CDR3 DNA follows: TGTGCCAGCAGCCCACAGGCGACCTATGGCTACACCTTC. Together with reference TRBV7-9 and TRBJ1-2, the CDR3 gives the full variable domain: DTGVSQNPRHKITKRGQNVTFRCDPISEHNRLYWYRQTLGQGPEFLTYFQNEAQLEKSRLLSDRFSAERPKGSFSTLEIQRTEQGDSAMYLCASSPQATYGYTFGSGTRLTVV.

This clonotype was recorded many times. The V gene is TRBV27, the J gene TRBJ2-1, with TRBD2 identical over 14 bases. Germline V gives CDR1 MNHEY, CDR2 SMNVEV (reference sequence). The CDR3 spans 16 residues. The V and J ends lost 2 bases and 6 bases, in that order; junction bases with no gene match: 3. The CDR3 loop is CASSLLGTSGSNEQFF. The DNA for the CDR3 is TGTGCCAGCAGTTTACTCGGGACTAGCGGGAGCAATGAGCAGTTCTTC.

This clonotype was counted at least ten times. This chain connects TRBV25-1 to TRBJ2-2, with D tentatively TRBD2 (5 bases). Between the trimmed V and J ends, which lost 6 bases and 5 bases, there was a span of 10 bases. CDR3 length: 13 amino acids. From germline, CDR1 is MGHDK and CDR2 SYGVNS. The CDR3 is CASSWTGTGELFF. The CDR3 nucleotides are TGTGCCAGCAGCTGGACGGGGACCGGGGAGCTGTTTTTT.

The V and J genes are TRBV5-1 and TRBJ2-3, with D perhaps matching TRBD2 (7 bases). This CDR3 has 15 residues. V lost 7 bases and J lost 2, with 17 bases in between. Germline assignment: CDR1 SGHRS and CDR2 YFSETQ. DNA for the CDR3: TGCGCCAGCCAAAGAAGGGGGGGCTCCACAGATACGCAGTATTTT. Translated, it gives CASQRRGGSTDTQYF.

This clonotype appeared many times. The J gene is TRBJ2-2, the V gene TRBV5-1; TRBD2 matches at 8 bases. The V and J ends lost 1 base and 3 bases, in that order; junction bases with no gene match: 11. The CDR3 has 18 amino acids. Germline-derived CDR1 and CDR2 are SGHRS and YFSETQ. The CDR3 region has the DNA TGCGCCAGCAGCTTGAATCCTAGGACTAGCCGATACACCGGGGAGCTGTTTTTT. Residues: CASSLNPRTSRYTGELFF.

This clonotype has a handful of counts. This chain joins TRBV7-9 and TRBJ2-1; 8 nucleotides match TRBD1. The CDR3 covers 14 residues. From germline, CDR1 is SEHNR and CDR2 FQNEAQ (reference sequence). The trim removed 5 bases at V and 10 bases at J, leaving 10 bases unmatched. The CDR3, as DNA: TGTGCCAGCAGCGGCCGACAGGGGATGGGAGAGCAGTTCTTC. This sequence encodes CASSGRQGMGEQFF. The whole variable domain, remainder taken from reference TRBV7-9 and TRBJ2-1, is DTGVSQNPRHKITKRGQNVTFRCDPISEHNRLYWYRQTLGQGPEFLTYFQNEAQLEKSRLLSDRFSAERPKGSFSTLEIQRTEQGDSAMYLCASSGRQGMGEQFFGPGTRLTVL.

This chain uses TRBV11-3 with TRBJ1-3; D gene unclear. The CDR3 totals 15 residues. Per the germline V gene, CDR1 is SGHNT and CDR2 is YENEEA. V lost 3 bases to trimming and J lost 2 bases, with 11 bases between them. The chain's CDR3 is CASSLGDYPGNTIYF. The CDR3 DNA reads TGTGCCAGCAGCTTGGGAGACTACCCTGGAAACACCATATATTTT.

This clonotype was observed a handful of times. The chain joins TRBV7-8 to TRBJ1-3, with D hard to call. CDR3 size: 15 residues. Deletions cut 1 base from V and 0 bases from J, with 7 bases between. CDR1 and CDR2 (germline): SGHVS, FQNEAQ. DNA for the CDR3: TGTGCCAGCAGCTTAGTGGGCAGCTCTGGAAACACCATATATTTT. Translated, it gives CASSLVGSSGNTIYF. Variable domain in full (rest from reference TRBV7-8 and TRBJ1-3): GAGVSQSPRYKVAKRGQDVALRCDPISGHVSLFWYQQALGQGPEFLTYFQNEAQLDKSGLPSDRFFAERPEGSVSTLKIQRTQQEDSAVYLCASSLVGSSGNTIYFGEGSWLTVV.

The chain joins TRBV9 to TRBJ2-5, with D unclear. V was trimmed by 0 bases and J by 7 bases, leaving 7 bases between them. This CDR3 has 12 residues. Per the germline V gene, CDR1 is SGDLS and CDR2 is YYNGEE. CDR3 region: CASSVDEATQYF. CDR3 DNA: TGTGCCAGCAGCGTAGATGAGGCGACCCAGTACTTC.

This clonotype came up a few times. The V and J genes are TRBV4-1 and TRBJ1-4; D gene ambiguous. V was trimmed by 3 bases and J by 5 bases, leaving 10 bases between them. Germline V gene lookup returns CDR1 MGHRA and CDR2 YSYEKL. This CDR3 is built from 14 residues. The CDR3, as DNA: TGCGCCAGCAGCCATCTTTCGGACAATGAAAAACTGTTTTTT. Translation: CASSHLSDNEKLFF.